This T cell receptor beta chain was retrieved from a study of cytomegalovirus exposure and HLA in healthy donors. Study observations and caveats: The classifier, whose performance was assessed in both the original and validation cohorts, reportedly diagnosed cytomegalovirus status with high specificity and sensitivity.

This CDR3 region has 12 residues. V was shortened by 3 bases and J by 3 bases, with 4 bases between the two germline ends. From germline, CDR1 is ENHRY and CDR2 SYGVKD. Turning to this clone: No antigen is known for it.

Primers: 60 Vbeta forward and 13 Jbeta reverse. Produced via immunoSEQ multiplex PCR; TCRdb's table is partial and in-frame only. The sample has over 110,000 clones, about 80% seen once. This sequence originates from a middle-aged woman in good health and CMV-seropositive. The rearrangement joins TRBV10-3 to TRBJ2-3, with D unresolved. The specimen was PBMCs. The CDR3 region is CAISDRTDTQYF. CDR3 nucleotides: TGTGCCATCAGTGACCGGACAGATACGCAGTATTTT.